This entry describes one T cell receptor (beta chain). The data derive from a study of cytomegalovirus exposure and HLA in healthy donors. With 60 Vbeta and 13 Jbeta primers, the PCR was carried out. Sequenced by immunoSEQ multiplex PCR; TCRdb stores in-frame clones only, minus some. Among some 130,000 clones listed, about four fifths were seen once. This CDR3 region has 13 residues. The V and J ends lost 2 bases and 3 bases respectively, with 8 bases between them. The germline V gene has CDR1 GTSNPN and CDR2 SVGIG (reference sequence). The chain links TRBV30 to TRBJ1-5; possibly TRBD1 for D (6 bases). The sequence was obtained from a young man in good health. The sample consisted of PBMCs. CDR3 region: CAWSQGHNQPQHF. In DNA, the CDR3 is TGTGCCTGGAGTCAGGGGCACAATCAGCCCCAGCATTTT.